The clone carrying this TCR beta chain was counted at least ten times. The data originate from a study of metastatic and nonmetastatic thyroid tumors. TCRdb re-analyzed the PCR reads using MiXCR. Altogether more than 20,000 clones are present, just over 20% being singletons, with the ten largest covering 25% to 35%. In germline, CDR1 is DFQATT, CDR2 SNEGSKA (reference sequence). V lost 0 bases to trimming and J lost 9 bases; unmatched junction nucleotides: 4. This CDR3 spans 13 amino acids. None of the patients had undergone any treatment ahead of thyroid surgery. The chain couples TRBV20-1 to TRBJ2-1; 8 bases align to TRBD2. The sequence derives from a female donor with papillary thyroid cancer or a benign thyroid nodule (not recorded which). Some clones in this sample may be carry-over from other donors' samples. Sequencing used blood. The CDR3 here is CSARDLTSVEQFF. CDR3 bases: TGCAGTGCTAGAGATCTGACTAGCGTTGAGCAGTTCTTC.